The rows below give T cell receptor beta chains drawn from one sample of a study of cytomegalovirus exposure and HLA in healthy donors. Clones were read by immunoSEQ multiplex PCR, and TCRdb kept only the in-frame ones, dropping some. The sample contains around 200,000 clones, 80% of which appear only once. Sequencing was done on a sample of PBMCs. The origin of the receptors is a boy aged 5-17 years in good health and CMV-seronegative. Both conserved end residues are part of each CDR3. The D gene is left open where the match is weak. Rows may omit the clone size; those that give it use once, few, many or a size class.

cdr3_length d_call j_call v_call clone_size cdr3_nt cdr3_aa
12 NA TRBJ1-5 TRBV19 NA TGTGCCAGTAGTATTGGGGGGGAGCCCCAGCATTTT CASSIGGEPQHF
13 NA TRBJ1-2 TRBV19 NA TGTGCCAGTAGTACCCCAAATCACTATGGCTACACCTTC CASSTPNHYGYTF
14 TRBD1 TRBJ1-1 TRBV5-1 NA TGCGCCAGCAGCCCACAGGGGGCTGGCACTGAAGCTTTCTTT CASSPQGAGTEAFF
14 NA TRBJ2-7 TRBV11-2 NA TGTGCCAGCAGCTCGTATTTCGGACAAGACGAGCAGTACTTC CASSSYFGQDEQYF
14 TRBD1 TRBJ1-4 TRBV5-1 NA TGCGCCAGCAGCCGGGACAGCCGTAATGAAAAACTGTTTTTT CASSRDSRNEKLFF
16 TRBD1 TRBJ2-1 TRBV4-1 NA TGCGCCAGCAGCCAAGAGAGGACAGGGGGTATTAATGAGCAGTTCTTC CASSQERTGGINEQFF
16 TRBD2 TRBJ2-1 TRBV11-3 NA TGTGCCAGCAGCAAAAGCCGACTAGCGGGGGCTGATGAGCAGTTCTTC CASSKSRLAGADEQFF
12 NA TRBJ2-7 TRBV7-9 NA TGTGCCAGCAGCTTATCGAGCTACGAGCAGTACTTC CASSLSSYEQYF
16 NA TRBJ2-6 TRBV7-9 few TGTGCCAGCAGCTCCTCCAGGGGTGGAGGGGCCAACGTCCTGACTTTC CASSSSRGGGANVLTF
16 TRBD1 TRBJ2-7 TRBV4-1 once TGCGCCAGCAGCCAGGGCGACAGGGCTTGGTCCTACGAGCAGTACTTC CASSQGDRAWSYEQYF
14 TRBD1 TRBJ2-1 TRBV30 NA TGTGCCTGGGGGGACAGGTCAAGGATGGATGAGCAGTTCTTC CAWGDRSRMDEQFF
14 TRBD1 TRBJ1-2 TRBV6-1 once TGTGCCAGCAGGGAATCCGGGACAGGCTATGGCTACACCTTC CASRESGTGYGYTF
11 NA TRBJ2-7 TRBV20-1 NA TGCAGTGCTTCGAGCTCCTACGAGCAGTACTTC CSASSSYEQYF
14 NA TRBJ1-1 TRBV10-2 NA TGCGCCAGCAGTGACACAGGCCTGAACACTGAAGCTTTCTTT CASSDTGLNTEAFF
15 TRBD1 TRBJ2-1 TRBV5-1 NA TGCGCCAGCAGCGTGGACAGGTCTAGCTACAATGAGCAGTTCTTC CASSVDRSSYNEQFF
16 TRBD2 TRBJ2-7 TRBV6-1 NA TGTGCCAGCAGTGGCACCTTCGGACTAGCGGGAGGCGAGCAGTACTTC CASSGTFGLAGGEQYF
15 NA TRBJ2-1 TRBV9 NA TGTGCCAGCAGCGGCACAGGACAGATTTACAATGAGCAGTTCTTC CASSGTGQIYNEQFF
15 TRBD1 TRBJ2-5 TRBV9 NA TGTGCCAGCAGCACCCGGACAGGGCTGGGGGAGGCCCAGTACTTC CASSTRTGLGEAQYF
15 NA TRBJ1-1 TRBV7-6 NA TGTGCCACGGTACCTCGGGGGGGAATGAACACTGAAGCTTTCTTT CATVPRGGMNTEAFF
16 NA TRBJ1-5 TRBV15 NA TGTGCCACCAGCAGAGCAAGCCGGTATAGCAATCAGCCCCAGCATTTT CATSRASRYSNQPQHF
17 TRBD1 TRBJ1-1 TRBV29-1 NA TGCAGCGTTGACGTGGTCCCGGGACAGGGCGGGTTTACTGAAGCTTTCTTT CSVDVVPGQGGFTEAFF
14 NA TRBJ2-7 TRBV11-2 NA TGTGCCAGCAGCTTAAGCGGAAATTTCTACGAGCAGTACTTC CASSLSGNFYEQYF
12 NA TRBJ1-5 TRBV10-3 NA TGTGCCATCAGTGCAGGCGATCAGCCCCAGCATTTT CAISAGDQPQHF
13 TRBD1 TRBJ1-2 TRBV18 few TGTGCCAGCTCTCCCACAGGGGGGTATGGCTACACCTTC CASSPTGGYGYTF
15 TRBD1 TRBJ2-5 TRBV27 NA TGTGCCAGCAGTCGTCAGGGGGTAGTTTACGAGACCCAGTACTTC CASSRQGVVYETQYF
12 NA TRBJ2-7 TRBV6-5 NA TGTGCCAGCAGTACCTATAGGGGCGAGCAGTACTTC CASSTYRGEQYF
15 TRBD2 TRBJ2-7 TRBV27 NA TGTGCCAGCAGCCTAGCGGGAGGGCCGATCGTCGAGCAGTACTTC CASSLAGGPIVEQYF
15 NA TRBJ2-5 TRBV7-9 NA TGTGCCAGCAGCTTAGGTTTACAGGGGAGGGAGACCCAGTACTTC CASSLGLQGRETQYF
21 TRBD2 TRBJ2-1 TRBV4-3 NA TGCGCCAGCAGCCAAGATACCTTCGGACTAGCGGGAGTAGGAGGGGATAATGAGCAGTTCTTC CASSQDTFGLAGVGGDNEQFF
15 TRBD2 TRBJ2-5 TRBV7-2 NA TGTGCCAGCAGCTCAGGGACTAGCGGGAGGGAGACCCAGTACTTC CASSSGTSGRETQYF
13 TRBD2 TRBJ2-7 TRBV9 few TGTGCCAGCAGCCGAGGGGAGGGACCCGAGCAGTACTTC CASSRGEGPEQYF
13 TRBD1 TRBJ2-7 TRBV19 once TGTGCCACCGGGACAGGTTTCCCCTACGAGCAGTACTTC CATGTGFPYEQYF
18 TRBD2 TRBJ2-3 TRBV4-3 NA TGCGCCAGCAGCCAAGATTGGTTCACTAGCGGTGGAATGGATACGCAGTATTTT CASSQDWFTSGGMDTQYF
15 NA TRBJ1-2 TRBV7-3 once TGTGCCAGCAGCGTATCTCAGGGATCTAACTATGGCTACACCTTC CASSVSQGSNYGYTF
11 TRBD1 TRBJ2-1 TRBV27 NA TGTGCCAGCGGGACAGGGGCTGAGCAGTTCTTC CASGTGAEQFF
13 TRBD2 TRBJ2-5 TRBV5-5 once TGTGCCACGGGACTAGCGGGGATTGAGACCCAGTACTTC CATGLAGIETQYF
14 NA TRBJ1-5 TRBV5-5 NA TGTGCCAGCAGCCCCTCACCGGTTGGTCAGCCCCAGCATTTT CASSPSPVGQPQHF
15 TRBD1 TRBJ2-3 TRBV10-3 NA TGTGCCGCGAGTGATTTCGAAGGGGGCAAAGATACGCAGTATTTT CAASDFEGGKDTQYF
16 NA TRBJ2-1 TRBV4-1 NA TGCGCCAGCAGCCAAATCACGGCAGGGTCCCTCAATGAGCAGTTCTTC CASSQITAGSLNEQFF
13 TRBD1 TRBJ1-2 TRBV29-1 once TGCAGCGCACGACAGGGGGCTAACTATGGCTACACCTTC CSARQGANYGYTF
19 TRBD1 TRBJ2-2 TRBV19 few TGTGCCAGTACCTTGGCGGGCAGGGGGCCCCCCTTTAACACCGGGGAGCTGTTTTTT CASTLAGRGPPFNTGELFF
13 TRBD1 TRBJ1-1 TRBV7-3 NA TGTGCCAGCAGCGGGACAGGGGGCACTGAAGCTTTCTTT CASSGTGGTEAFF
16 NA TRBJ1-2 TRBV28 NA TGTGCCAGCAGTTTACCGGGCCTCTCCTTCGGGGATGGCTACACCTTC CASSLPGLSFGDGYTF
15 NA TRBJ1-1 TRBV19 NA TGTGCCAGTAGCCTGCAGGGCACGTGGAACACTGAAGCTTTCTTT CASSLQGTWNTEAFF
14 TRBD1 TRBJ2-7 TRBV19 NA TGTGCCAGTAGTATGGGACAGGGCCCCTGCGAGCAGTACTTC CASSMGQGPCEQYF
14 NA TRBJ1-1 TRBV10-3 once TGTGCCATCAGTCTGGGGGCGGTGAACACTGAAGCTTTCTTT CAISLGAVNTEAFF
14 NA TRBJ1-2 TRBV5-1 NA TGCGCCAGCAGCTGGGGGACTTCTAACTATGGCTACACCTTC CASSWGTSNYGYTF
13 TRBD1 TRBJ1-1 TRBV5-4 NA TGTGCCAGCAGCTTGAGGGGGCCTTTTGAAGCTTTCTTT CASSLRGPFEAFF
13 NA TRBJ1-1 TRBV7-9 NA TGTGCCAGCAGCCTCCGGGAGAACACTGAAGCTTTCTTT CASSLRENTEAFF
12 TRBD2 TRBJ2-1 TRBV7-2 NA TGTGCCAGCAGCTTATTGGCGGGAGTTGGGTTCTTC CASSLLAGVGFF
16 NA TRBJ1-1 TRBV13 NA TGTGCCAGCAGCTTAGCGGCAGGGGTATGGGACACTGAAGCTTTCTTT CASSLAAGVWDTEAFF
15 TRBD2 TRBJ2-1 TRBV9 NA TGTGCCAGCAGCCCCGGGACTAGCGGATACAATGAGCAGTTCTTC CASSPGTSGYNEQFF
14 TRBD2 TRBJ2-3 TRBV5-5 once TGTGCCAGCGGCCGGGGGGGGAGTATCGATACGCAGTATTTT CASGRGGSIDTQYF
15 TRBD1 TRBJ2-3 TRBV5-1 NA TGCGCCAGCAGCGCGCCGGGACAGGGGACAGATACGCAGTATTTT CASSAPGQGTDTQYF
15 NA TRBJ2-5 TRBV5-1 NA TGCGCCAGCAGCCCACAACCAGGGGTCCGGGAGACCCAGTACTTC CASSPQPGVRETQYF
15 TRBD2 TRBJ2-1 TRBV5-4 NA TGTGCCAGCAGCTTGGGGCTAGCGGACTACAATGAGCAGTTCTTC CASSLGLADYNEQFF